This T cell receptor (beta chain) derives from a study of shared clonotypes between healthy human individuals (TCRdb year 2020). About the study as a whole: A few men and two women, aged 18 to 49 years, made up the cohort. For each donor, CD4 naive and CD4 memory were each run on three plates, CD8 naive on two plates, and CD8 memory on one plate. The study deeply sequenced blood TCR repertoires of about 5 healthy adults to estimate repertoire size and the extent of clonotype sharing between individuals. Different laboratories and diverse techniques were used to prepare libraries and sequence TCR repertoires, to increase sequencing depth and limit assay-specific biases. Per donor, leukapheresis produced somewhere between about 0.85 and 10 billion PBMCs.

TCR CDR3 regions were amplified from genomic DNA by multiplex PCR using the deep immunoSEQ assay. Extracted genomic DNA from each cell subset was distributed evenly across all wells of several immunoSEQ 96-well plates, and each plate was treated as a replicate. For sorted subsets, approximately 200 ng of genomic DNA, equivalent to around 30,000 T cell genomes, went into each replicate PCR. The purified libraries were quantified using a Qubit 3.0 fluorometer, sized with a Bioanalyzer 2100, and then quantified again using the KAPA Library Quantification kit. Every immunoSEQ 96-well plate was sequenced on a dedicated single-read 150-cycle Illumina NextSeq 550 flow cell. The paper's data handling went like this. Because the immunoSEQ output included only junctional sequences and no quality scores, the filtering could not be the same as the filtering used for full-length reads. To assign V/J genes and CDR3, sequences were annotated using PyIR, a Python wrapper for IgBLAST v1.9, with IMGT germline references. Reads were filtered out if the reads had weak V/J assignments (E-value above 1e-6), no CDR3, stop codons, out-of-frame junctions, or ambiguous translated residues. V3J clonotypes were defined as sequences sharing the same inferred V gene, J gene, and CDR3 amino acid sequence. The percentage overlap between two repertoires was calculated by dividing the number of shared unique clonotypes by the size of the smaller repertoire. Three approaches were used to assess repertoire richness: RTK rarefaction, the Chao1 estimator, and Recon v2.1 estimates of unobserved clonotypes. Generation probabilities for all TCRbeta clonotypes obtained by the gDNA method from a few donors were computed using OLGA. The clones in this table, taken by TCRdb from immuneACCESS, are in-frame only. Not every clone is retained; where verified, under half of the shortfall comes from an unresolved V gene, and the cause of the rest is unknown. V and J calls and clone size are those listed in that table; D and trimming were worked out from the DNA. The sample yields 2 million or so clones; 85% to 95% were counted once. The leading ten clones occupy about 1.1% of the sample.

Concerning this clone: Its antigen is still unknown. Base qualities are missing; no much larger clone stands one base away.

CD8 naive samples were obtained by positive selection for CCR7 among CD45RO-negative cells, yielding a CD45RA+CCR7+ population from which TemRA cells were excluded. The donors were healthy, HIV-negative adults with no recently reported acute infections or vaccinations. Only Caucasian adults living in Nashville, Tennessee, USA were represented among the donors. Blood was obtained by leukapheresis, after which PBMCs were separated by Ficoll-Histopaque density gradient centrifugation and cryopreserved in liquid nitrogen vapor phase. Purity and quantity of every magnetically sorted T cell population were checked by analytical flow cytometry. Genomic DNA was isolated from each sorted fraction and quantified by UV absorbance on a Nanodrop 2000c. V lost 2 bases and J lost 0 bases; the stretch between them is 8 bases long. The CDR3, from cysteine to phenylalanine, totals 14 residues. Only CDR3 DNA is held: 42 bases, read in frame from base 1. Sequences PRHDT (CDR1) and FYEKMQ (CDR2) are obtained from the germline V gene (reference sequence).

What the authors observed across the whole study: Even with the large sequencing depth, rarefaction of the sorted-subset datasets indicated that sequencing was incomplete. About 5% of naive CD4, roughly 3.5% of naive CD8, approximately 2.2% of memory CD4, and 0.4% of memory CD8 clonotypes were shared across several donors. Estimated clonotype richness was generally larger for naive than for memory subsets. The small number of donors limited the genetic and exposure-history diversity represented. Sampling was restricted to blood, and TCR repertoires in tissues likely differ from the TCR repertoires found in blood. Higher generation probabilities were observed for clonotypes shared by all four sorted-subset donors than for non-shared clonotypes. Pairwise subsampling led to the expectation that sequencing depth would affect the degree of clonotype sharing among donors.

The sample comprised naive CD8+ T cells sorted from blood. The cell subset or site label corresponds to: CD45RA+CCR7+. The chain links TRBV13 with TRBJ2-7; no D gene call is confident. This clonotype was sampled from a young man in good health. The CDR3 corresponds to CASSLRQSSYEQYF. DNA sequence: TGTGCCAGCAGCTTAAGGCAGAGCTCCTACGAGCAGTACTTC.